The 30 T cell receptor beta chains below were found in one sample sequenced in a study of blood T cells in healthy people across ages. The authors ran a second PCR of roughly 6 to 12 cycles using a sample-barcoded 5' primer and a J-beta primer mix. TCRdb independently ran MiXCR on the 5' RACE reads; one entry per CDR3 protein. The sample records roughly 720,000 distinct CDR3 sequences, about 48% being singletons. The sample was blood. The receptors were sampled from an elderly man in good health.

The chain recombines TRBV11-2 with TRBJ2-1, with 11 positions matching TRBD2. CDR3 length equals 16 residues. V lost 6 bases to trimming and J lost 4 bases; unmatched junction nucleotides: 8. CDR1 is SGHAT, CDR2 FQNNGV, per germline. The CDR3 region has the DNA TGTGCCAGCAGTTCCATAGCGGGAGGGTGGTACAATGAGCAGTTCTTC. This codes for CASSSIAGGWYNEQFF.

The chain combines TRBV9 with TRBJ1-2; D may be TRBD1 (6 bases). The V and J ends lost 9 bases and 8 bases respectively, with 17 bases between them. The CDR3 consists of 12 residues. Germline V gene sequence: CDR1 SGDLS, CDR2 YYNGEE. Written as DNA, the CDR3 is TGTGCCACATTCACAGGGCATGGCGGCTACACCTTC. Its translation: CATFTGHGGYTF.

The chain combines TRBV12-3 or TRBV12-4 with TRBJ1-2; D is unclear. CDR3 length: 13 residues. Trimming stripped 5 bases from V and 0 bases from J, with 7 bases between. CDR3 region: CASSGTPNYGYTF. CDR3 coding DNA: TGTGCCAGCAGTGGAACTCCTAACTATGGCTACACCTTC.

The CDR3 loop reads CATSRESGTVLTDTQYF. The CDR3 DNA is TGTGCCACCAGCAGAGAGAGCGGGACAGTCCTCACAGATACGCAGTATTTT. The chain has TRBV15 and TRBJ2-3; D may match TRBD1 or TRBD2 (7 bases each). The V gene's germline CDR1 is LNHNV and CDR2 YYDKDF (reference sequence). V was clipped by 0 bases and J by 2 bases, with 15 bases between them. The CDR3 is made up of 17 amino acids.

With respect to this clonotype: A junction end diverges from the germline sequence, so it may reflect a read error. The chain joins TRBV20-1 to TRBJ2-1; 11 positions agree with TRBD2. The CDR3 covers 14 residues. CDR1 is DFQATT, CDR2 SNEGSKA, per germline (reference sequence). CDR3 sequence reads: CGASSGRRGNEQFF. The CDR3 DNA follows: TGCGGTGCATCTAGCGGGAGGAGGGGCAATGAGCAGTTCTTC.

J is TRBJ1-5 and V is TRBV12-3 or TRBV12-4, with D unresolved. Trimming cost V 10 bases and J 4 bases, with 23 bases left between them. CDR3 length: 16 amino acids. This CDR3 is CANSPSRAMINQPQHF. The CDR3 DNA sequence: TGTGCCAACAGCCCATCGCGGGCAATGATAAATCAGCCCCAGCATTTT.

The genes are TRBV7-9 and TRBJ2-5; D not certain. Trimming took 1 base from V and 1 from J, leaving 16 bases between them. There are 17 residues in the CDR3. CDR1 and CDR2 from the germline V gene are SEHNR and FQNEAQ (reference sequence). The CDR3 is CASSLGLGKPTQETQYF. CDR3 DNA: TGTGCCAGCAGCTTAGGCTTGGGGAAGCCGACCCAAGAGACCCAGTACTTC.

The rearrangement joins TRBV5-5 to TRBJ1-2, with D perhaps matching TRBD1 (6 bases). The V and J ends lost 3 bases and 0 bases respectively, with 9 bases between them. Germline V CDR1 and CDR2: SGHKS, YYEKEE (reference sequence). The CDR3 consists of 14 residues. CDR3 in DNA: TGTGCCAGCAGCTACGGGGACACTAACTATGGCTACACCTTC. It encodes CASSYGDTNYGYTF.

To note about this clonotype: A much bigger clone sits one base away, suggesting this may be a read error. V is TRBV12-3 or TRBV12-4 and J is TRBJ2-1; possible D gene TRBD2, 6 bases. The CDR3 totals 14 residues. Trimming shortened V by 2 bases and J by 13 bases, and 18 bases separated the two germline ends. CDR3 in amino acids: CASSLPGRKETQFF. Here the CDR3 DNA reads TGTGCCAGCAGTTTACCCGGGAGAAAAGAGACCCAGTTCTTC.

The J gene is TRBJ2-7, the V gene TRBV29-1, with TRBD1 identical over 9 bases. V lost 3 bases and J lost 6; bases outside the gene matches: 9. Germline V gives CDR1 SQVTM, CDR2 ANQGSEA. The CDR3 spans 14 residues. CDR3 nucleotides: TGCAGCGTTGAGGGGACAGGGAAAGGGATCGAGCAGTACTTC. It translates to CSVEGTGKGIEQYF.

The chain combines TRBV21-1 with TRBJ1-2. TRBV21-1 is an annotated pseudogene. The CDR3 loop spans 16 amino acids. The CDR3 DNA follows: TGTGCCAGCAGCAAAGGAAGAGGGCCCCCTCATAATGGCTACACCTTC. Its protein is CASSKGRGPPHNGYTF.

This clonotype was detected ten times or more. The chain uses TRBV7-9 and TRBJ2-7; 9 positions match TRBD2. The CDR3 is 13 residues long. V lost 11 bases, J lost 3 bases, and 8 bases stayed unmatched. Germline-derived CDR1 and CDR2 are SEHNR and FQNEAQ (reference sequence). The CDR3, as DNA: TGTGCCGGGACTAGCCCCCGGAGCTACGAGCAGTACTTC. Protein product: CAGTSPRSYEQYF.

There are a few counts of this clonotype. The genes are TRBV5-1 and TRBJ2-3; 9 bases are shared with TRBD2. V was pared by 5 bases and J by 14 bases, with 24 bases of the junction left unmatched. This CDR3 has 17 residues. Germline assignment: CDR1 SGHRS and CDR2 YFSETQ. The CDR3 protein is CASSPVVAGAAHRYAYF. CDR3 DNA: TGCGCCAGCAGTCCGGTGGTAGCGGGAGCTGCACACAGATACGCGTATTTT. Looking up the rest from reference TRBV5-1 and TRBJ2-3 gives the full variable domain: KAGVTQTPRYLIKTRGQQVTLSCSPISGHRSVSWYQQTPGQGLQFLFEYFSETQRNKGNFPGRFSGRQFSNSRSEMNVSTLELGDSALYLCASSPVVAGAAHRYAYFGPGTRLTVL.

With regard to this clonotype: A much larger clone sits a single nucleotide away, making a read error possible. The rearrangement links TRBV7-2 to TRBJ1-2; no definite D call. The CDR3 loop spans 13 amino acids. The germline gives CDR1 SGHTA, CDR2 FQGNSA. With 5 bases removed from V and 5 bases from J, the gap between germline ends came to 12 bases. CDR3 nucleotide sequence: TGTGCCAGCAGCGTATCGGAGGCGTATGGCTACACCTTC. This codes for CASSVSEAYGYTF.

The CDR3 DNA is TGTGCCAGCAGCATACGGAGGGCCGGGTACAATGAGCAGTTCTTC. Its translation is CASSIRRAGYNEQFF. This rearrangement joins TRBV11-2 to TRBJ2-1, with a weak D call TRBD2 (6 bases). Trimming removed 5 bases from V and 4 bases from J, with 15 bases in between. This CDR3 is 15 amino acids long. Looked up from germline, CDR1 is SGHAT and CDR2 is FQNNGV.

V usage is TRBV9 and J usage is TRBJ2-5; 7 bases are shared with TRBD1. The J call may be wrong; the DNA end is better matched by TRBJ2-7. CDR3 size: 15 residues. CDR1 SGDLS and CDR2 YYNGEE come from the germline V gene. The DNA of the CDR3 is TGTGCCAGCAGCTATAGGGGGCAGGCCTCCTACGAGCAGTACTTC. Translated, it gives CASSYRGQASYEQYF.

V gene TRBV5-1 combines with J gene TRBJ1-2; the D gene is possibly TRBD1 (6 bases). Germline V lookup: CDR1 SGHRS, CDR2 YFSETQ. Trimming took off 0 bases at V and 4 bases at J, with 16 bases between the two ends. The CDR3 runs to 16 residues. The CDR3 coding sequence is TGCGCCAGCAGCTTGGGTTCAAACAGGGACCCCTATGGCTACACCTTC. Protein sequence: CASSLGSNRDPYGYTF.

The gene calls are TRBV18 and TRBJ1-5; no clear D gene. CDR3 length: 13 residues. The V end lost 2 bases, the J end lost 3 bases, and 5 bases lay between the germline ends. Germline V gene data show CDR1 as KGHSH and CDR2 as LQKENI. The CDR3 DNA is TGTGCCAGCTCACCATTAATCAATCAGCCCCAGCATTTT. This translates into CASSPLINQPQHF.

The chain recombines TRBV5-1 with TRBJ2-5; no firm D call. With 1 base removed from V and 3 bases from J, the gap between germline ends came to 10 bases. This CDR3 region has 14 residues. Germline lookup yields CDR1 SGHRS and CDR2 YFSETQ. The CDR3 region has the DNA TGCGCCAGCAGCTTGAGTTCATGGGAAGAGACCCAGTACTTC. This gives the protein CASSLSSWEETQYF.

V usage is TRBV5-1 and J usage is TRBJ2-5, with D maybe TRBD1 (6 bases). V lost 4 bases and J 3 bases, leaving 22 bases between the germline ends. Germline values: CDR1 SGHRS, CDR2 YFSETQ. This CDR3 has 17 amino acids. CDR3 amino acids: CASSRLGSRGWEETQYF. DNA for the CDR3: TGCGCCAGCAGCCGCTTGGGTAGCAGGGGATGGGAAGAGACCCAGTACTTC.

The chain uses TRBV2 and TRBJ1-2, with a possible D match to TRBD1 (5 bases). This CDR3 has 15 amino acids. Germline V gives CDR1 SNHLY, CDR2 FYNNEI. V was shortened by 6 bases and J by 5 bases, with 19 bases between the two germline ends. The CDR3 bases are TGTGCCAGCAGGCTGGGGACGGGGGTTAGGTATGGCTACACCTTC. Amino acids: CASRLGTGVRYGYTF. Variable domain in full (rest from reference TRBV2 and TRBJ1-2): EPEVTQTPSHQVTQMGQEVILRCVPISNHLYFYWYRQILGQKVEFLVSFYNNEISEKSEIFDDQFSVERPDGSNFTLKIRSTKLEDSAMYFCASRLGTGVRYGYTFGSGTRLTVV.

The rearrangement uses TRBV20-1 and TRBJ2-5, with 12 bases identical to TRBD1. The ends lost 5 bases at V and 2 bases at J; junction bases unmatched: 6. From germline, CDR1 is DFQATT and CDR2 SNEGSKA (reference sequence). The CDR3 runs 15 residues. CDR3 amino acids: CSAAGDRGPQETQYF. The CDR3 DNA is TGCAGTGCTGCTGGGGACAGGGGGCCTCAAGAGACCCAGTACTTC.

The V gene is TRBV20-1, the J gene TRBJ2-3; D assignment may be TRBD1 or TRBD2 (6 bases each). CDR1 and CDR2 (germline): DFQATT, SNEGSKA (reference sequence). Deletions cut 0 bases from V and 14 bases from J, with 27 bases between. There are 16 residues in the CDR3. The CDR3 loop reads CSARDQSAGKDRYAYF. The CDR3 DNA reads TGCAGTGCTAGAGATCAATCTGCGGGAAAGGACAGATACGCGTATTTT.

The chain has TRBV29-1 and TRBJ2-3, with 9 nucleotides matching TRBD2. The germline V gene encodes CDR1 SQVTM and CDR2 ANQGSEA. The CDR3 length is 15 residues. V shed 3 bases, J shed 5 bases, and the junction held 9 bases outside the gene matches. CDR3 nucleotide sequence: TGCAGCGTTGACCAGATAGCGGGAGCGGTAGATACGCAGTATTTT. Protein product: CSVDQIAGAVDTQYF.

This clonotype appeared a few times. V gene TRBV27 combines with J gene TRBJ2-1, with 7 nucleotides matching TRBD2. The length of the CDR3 is 14 residues. With 2 bases clipped from V and 6 bases from J, the junction kept 4 bases outside the gene matches. The germline V gene has CDR1 MNHEY and CDR2 SMNVEV (reference sequence). For the CDR3, the DNA is TGTGCCAGCAGTTTAGGCGGGAGCTTCAATGAGCAGTTCTTC. Translating gives CASSLGGSFNEQFF.

This clonotype was seen only a few times. V and J are TRBV20-1 and TRBJ2-1, with 10 bases that match TRBD2. V lost 4 bases and J lost 10; bases outside the gene matches: 7. The CDR3 loop spans 13 amino acids. Per germline, CDR1 DFQATT and CDR2 SNEGSKA (reference sequence). The CDR3 is CSATPISGREQFF. The CDR3 coding sequence is TGCAGTGCTACCCCTATTAGCGGGAGGGAGCAGTTCTTC.

The rearrangement uses TRBV12-3 or TRBV12-4 and TRBJ2-1; perhaps TRBD2 as D (6 bases). Trimming took 6 bases from V and 8 from J, leaving 14 bases between them. The CDR3 loop spans 13 amino acids. CDR3 nucleotide sequence: TGTGCCAGCAGGTACCCGGGAGCCTATGAGCAGTTCTTC. Encoded protein: CASRYPGAYEQFF.

This rearrangement joins TRBV9 to TRBJ2-7, with D unclear. Germline assignment: CDR1 SGDLS and CDR2 YYNGEE. The CDR3 is 15 residues long. V lost 0 bases and J 5 bases, leaving 15 bases between the germline ends. The CDR3 bases are TGTGCCAGCAGCGTAGTACCCAGCCCGTCCCACGAGCAGTACTTC. This gives the protein CASSVVPSPSHEQYF.

The rearrangement links TRBV28 to TRBJ2-1; D is uncertain. The ends were cut back, 3 bases at V and 5 bases at J, with 5 bases in the middle. CDR1 is MDHEN, CDR2 SYDVKM, per germline. The CDR3 contains 12 residues. The CDR3, as DNA: TGTGCCAGCAGTTTGTCCCACAATGAGCAGTTCTTC. Translated: CASSLSHNEQFF. The whole variable domain, filled in from reference TRBV28 and TRBJ2-1, reads DVKVTQSSRYLVKRTGEKVFLECVQDMDHENMFWYRQDPGLGLRLIYFSYDVKMKEKGDIPEGYSVSREKKERFSLILESASTNQTSMYLCASSLSHNEQFFGPGTRLTVL.

V gene TRBV9 combines with J gene TRBJ1-2; D uncertain. The CDR3 totals 14 residues. The germline CDR1 and CDR2 sequences are SGDLS and YYNGEE. Trimming left V 3 bases short and J 3 bases short, with 12 bases between. The CDR3 sequence is CASSGDGGYYGYTF. CDR3 bases: TGTGCCAGCAGCGGGGATGGCGGATACTATGGCTACACCTTC.